One and the same sample provided the 2 T cell receptor beta chains below, sequenced in a study of CXCR3-negative and CXCR3-positive naive CD8 T cells. Points from the study as a whole: Greater hydrophobicity was found in TRB CDR3s of CXCR3-positive naive cells than of CXCR3-negative naive cells.

The libraries of TRB cDNA were constructed through 5' RACE using UMI labels. From the 5' RACE reads, TCRdb lists one entry per CDR3 protein and no DNA. This sample's table has about 110,000 distinct CDR3 sequences. No antigen is known for these receptors. Source material: naive CXCR3+ CD8+ T cells from blood. Subset in this sample: CD45RO-CCR7+CD27+CD95- naive CD8+ T cells expressing CXCR3 (TNR3+). The receptors stem from a human donor in good health. Some clones in this sample may be carry-over from other donors' samples.

The chain recombines TRBV20-1 with TRBJ1-1. The germline CDR1 and CDR2 sequences are DFQATT and SNEGSKA (reference sequence). The CDR3 is made up of 14 amino acids. The CDR3 sequence is CSARDDGARTEAFF.

V gene TRBV4-3 combines with J gene TRBJ2-3; lacking DNA, the TRBD2 call made by TCRdb goes unchecked. The CDR3 is made up of 20 amino acids. CDR1 and CDR2 from the germline V gene are LGHNA and YSLEER. The CDR3 protein is CASSPAPASSGDSSTDTQYF.